What follows are 10 T cell receptor beta chains derived from one specimen sequenced in a study of Graves' ophthalmopathy and Graves' hyperthyroidism. Scientists amplified the TCR beta CDR3 regions from RNA transcripts. An opening RT-PCR round employed HTBI primers and preceded a second-round multiplex PCR. Via MiXCR, TCRdb re-called the multiplex PCR reads, giving one row per CDR3 protein. This sample carries roughly 480,000 distinct CDR3 sequences, around 15% of them seen once, and the ten largest clones take approximately 9.8%. The sequenced material came from blood. These receptors all stem from a woman aged 25 to 39 with Graves' ophthalmopathy.

As to this clonotype: This may arise from a read error, as a much more abundant clone is one base away. This sequence joins TRBV12-3 or TRBV12-4 and TRBJ1-1; the match to TRBD1 covers 7 bases. V gave up 3 bases and J gave up 3 bases; unmatched junction bases: 7. There are 15 residues in the CDR3. The CDR3 loop reads CASSLLGGRDTEAFF. CDR3 bases: TGTGCCAGCAGTTTGTTAGGGGGCCGGGACACTGAAGCTTTCTTT.

The chain employs TRBV10-3 and TRBJ2-2; D not resolved. V was cut by 10 bases and J by 1 base, with 19 bases left in between. CDR1 is ENHRY and CDR2 is SYGVKD in the germline V gene. This CDR3 region has 16 residues. This CDR3 reads CASRKSTGLNTGELFF. CDR3 coding DNA: TGTGCCAGCAGAAAGTCGACTGGGTTGAACACCGGGGAGCTGTTTTTT.

This clonotype was counted many times. The chain carries TRBV10-3 and TRBJ1-2; no clear D. CDR1 is ENHRY and CDR2 is SYGVKD in the germline V gene. The CDR3 totals 13 residues. Trimming cost V 6 bases and J 2 bases, with 10 bases left between them. CDR3 region: CAIRDDKNYGYTF. As DNA, the CDR3 is TGTGCCATCAGGGACGATAAAAACTATGGCTACACCTTC.

The chain uses TRBV6-1 and TRBJ1-6; possible D gene TRBD1, 5 bases. V was trimmed by 4 bases and J by 6 bases, leaving 10 bases between them. The length of the CDR3 is 14 residues. Germline V lookup: CDR1 MNHNS, CDR2 SASEGT. The CDR3 reads CASSGRDGNSPLHF. CDR3 coding DNA: TGTGCCAGCAGTGGCCGGGACGGTAATTCACCCCTCCACTTT.

This clonotype was seen repeatedly, ten times or more. V gene TRBV12-3 or TRBV12-4 combines with J gene TRBJ2-7, with D tentatively TRBD1 or TRBD2 (5 bases each). This CDR3 has 13 amino acids. The V end was cut by 6 bases, the J end by 6 bases, with 15 bases between. CDR3 protein: CASSFTGTIEQYF. Written as DNA, the CDR3 is TGTGCCAGCAGCTTTACCGGGACGATCGAGCAGTACTTC.

There are many counts of this clonotype. The rearrangement joins TRBV12-3 or TRBV12-4 to TRBJ1-6, with a possible D match to TRBD1 (5 bases). Trimming stripped 4 bases from V and 8 bases from J, with 12 bases between. The CDR3 contains 14 residues. This CDR3 reads CASSWRQNYSPLHF. The DNA for the CDR3 is TGTGCCAGCAGTTGGAGACAGAATTATTCACCCCTCCACTTT.

J is TRBJ2-7 and V is TRBV6-5; TRBD1 agrees at 9 bases. With V trimmed by 2 bases and J by 8 bases, 7 bases remained unmatched. The CDR3 length is 14 residues. Germline values: CDR1 MNHEY, CDR2 SVGAGI. The chain's CDR3 is CASSYRDRAGKQYF. CDR3 DNA sequence: TGTGCCAGCAGTTACCGGGACAGGGCGGGTAAGCAGTACTTC.

This sequence joins TRBV12-3 or TRBV12-4 and TRBJ1-1, with no clear D. V lost 5 bases and J lost 7, with 14 bases in between. The CDR3 covers 13 residues. The CDR3 DNA sequence: TGTGCCAGCAGTCTGCGGAGGTACGATGAAGCTTTCTTT. Amino acids: CASSLRRYDEAFF.

A few counts support this clonotype. The rearrangement joins TRBV11-2 to TRBJ2-2; D not certain. Per germline, CDR1 SGHAT and CDR2 FQNNGV. The length of the CDR3 is 16 residues. V was shortened by 10 bases and J by 5 bases, with 23 bases between the two germline ends. The CDR3: CATRPSVIVATGELFF. The CDR3 DNA follows: TGTGCCACTCGCCCTTCTGTCATAGTGGCGACCGGGGAGCTGTTTTTT.

This clonotype was seen only a few times. The chain employs TRBV6-1 and TRBJ2-2; 11 bases align to TRBD2. J was trimmed by 7 bases and V by 2 bases; bases with no gene match: 3. The CDR3 totals 15 residues. The germline V gene encodes CDR1 MNHNS and CDR2 SASEGT. CDR3 nucleotide sequence: TGTGCCAGCAGTGAAAGGACTAGCGGGCACGGGGAGCTGTTTTTT. Encoded protein: CASSERTSGHGELFF.